The 21 T cell receptor beta chains reported below all come from one sample, sequenced in a study of T cell responses to AZD1222 COVID-19 vaccine. TCRdb's table, derived via immunoSEQ multiplex PCR, lists solely in-frame clones and lacks some. Of about 130,000 clones in the sample, more than 80% were seen once. This specimen was peripheral blood, taken on day 0 of AZD1222 vaccination. Receptors originate from an adult in good health.

This chain uses TRBV2 with TRBJ1-2; maybe TRBD1 (6 bases). This CDR3 contains 13 residues. Trimming left V 3 bases short and J 3 bases short, with 8 bases between. Germline V lookup: CDR1 SNHLY, CDR2 FYNNEI. The CDR3 DNA reads TGTGCCAGCAGTGAGGGGGGCTACTATGGCTACACCTTC. As protein: CASSEGGYYGYTF.

The chain links TRBV7-2 to TRBJ1-6; D is ambiguous. The CDR3 sequence is 12 residues long. Per germline, CDR1 SGHTA and CDR2 FQGNSA. Trimming removed 3 bases from V and 9 bases from J, with 6 bases in between. CDR3 in amino acids: CASSLYGSPLHF. The CDR3 bases are TGTGCCAGCAGCTTGTACGGTTCACCCCTCCACTTT. Full variable domain (missing parts from reference TRBV7-2 and TRBJ1-6): GAGVSQSPSNKVTEKGKDVELRCDPISGHTALYWYRQSLGQGLEFLIYFQGNSAPDKSGLPSDRFSAERTGGSVSTLTIQRTQQEDSAVYLCASSLYGSPLHFGNGTRLTVT.

This chain connects TRBV2 to TRBJ1-5; 11 bases are shared with TRBD1. Germline V gives CDR1 SNHLY, CDR2 FYNNEI. This CDR3 contains 16 residues. V shed 5 bases and J 4 bases; nucleotides not matched to a gene: 7. The CDR3: CASSPGTGGGNQPQHF. The CDR3 DNA reads TGTGCCAGCAGTCCTGGGACAGGGGGTGGGAATCAGCCCCAGCATTTT.

As concerns this clone: Additional DNA sequences in this sample encode the identical CDR3. This chain joins TRBV18 and TRBJ2-3; D not certain. Germline V gene sequence: CDR1 KGHSH, CDR2 LQKENI. V was pared by 0 bases and J by 0 bases, with 1 base between. CDR3 length equals 13 residues. CDR3 loop: CASSPPSTDTQYF. CDR3 sequence (DNA): TGTGCCAGCTCACCACCGAGCACAGATACGCAGTATTTT.

J is TRBJ1-1 and V is TRBV5-4; 7 nucleotides match TRBD1. Trimming took 6 bases from V and 1 from J; bases not matched to a gene: 6. The CDR3 consists of 14 residues. The germline CDR1 and CDR2 sequences are SGHNT and YYREEE (reference sequence). Written as DNA, the CDR3 is TGTGCCAGCAATCGACAGGGACCGAACACTGAAGCTTTCTTT. This gives the protein CASNRQGPNTEAFF. Combining the CDR3 with reference TRBV5-4 and TRBJ1-1 gives the whole variable domain ETGVTQSPTHLIKTRGQQVTLRCSSQSGHNTVSWYQQALGQGPQFIFQYYREEENGRGNFPPRFSGLQFPNYSSELNVNALELDDSALYLCASNRQGPNTEAFFGQGTRLTVV.

The chain couples TRBV5-1 to TRBJ2-1, with TRBD2 matching 9 bases. Trimming cost V 4 bases and J 0 bases; bases outside gene matches: 5. CDR1 SGHRS and CDR2 YFSETQ come from the germline V gene. The CDR3 extends over 16 amino acids. The CDR3: CASSRDSGSSYNEQFF. In DNA form, the CDR3 reads TGCGCCAGCAGCAGAGATAGCGGGAGCTCCTACAATGAGCAGTTCTTC.

The rearrangement links TRBV18 to TRBJ1-2, with D possibly matching TRBD1 (5 bases). The ends were cut back, 6 bases at V and 3 bases at J, with 14 bases in the middle. The CDR3 sequence is 14 residues long. Germline loops: CDR1 KGHSH, CDR2 LQKENI. CDR3 nucleotide sequence: TGTGCCAGCTCCGCTCAGGGTGGAGACTATGGCTACACCTTC. Translation: CASSAQGGDYGYTF.

The chain recombines TRBV5-4 with TRBJ2-3; D ambiguous. CDR1 is SGHNT and CDR2 is YYREEE in the germline V gene (reference sequence). The CDR3 covers 14 residues. Trimming cost V 0 bases and J 0 bases, with 5 bases left between them. CDR3 DNA sequence: TGTGCCAGCAGCTTGGCCCGTAGCACAGATACGCAGTATTTT. Translating gives CASSLARSTDTQYF.

This chain joins TRBV5-4 and TRBJ2-2, with 12 bases lining up with TRBD2. The CDR3 consists of 16 residues. Trimming removed 1 base from V and 4 bases from J; junction bases left unmatched: 2. The germline gives CDR1 SGHNT, CDR2 YYREEE (reference sequence). In DNA form, the CDR3 reads TGTGCCAGCAGCTTGCCACTAGCGGGGGGCACCGGGGAGCTGTTTTTT. This sequence encodes CASSLPLAGGTGELFF.

The V call is TRBV5-8, the J call TRBJ2-2; possibly TRBD2 for D (5 bases). Germline values: CDR1 SGHTS, CDR2 YDEGEE. The V gene lost 0 bases and the J gene lost 4 bases, with 10 bases spanning the gap. The CDR3 is 15 amino acids. This CDR3 reads CASSLGAATTGELFF. CDR3 DNA sequence: TGTGCCAGCAGCTTGGGAGCGGCGACCACCGGGGAGCTGTTTTTT.

The chain joins TRBV4-1 to TRBJ1-5, with a weak D call TRBD1 (5 bases). This CDR3 contains 16 residues. Trimming shortened V by 0 bases and J by 1 base, and 10 bases separated the two germline ends. From germline, CDR1 is MGHRA and CDR2 YSYEKL. The CDR3 spells CASSQDQGGSNQPQHF. The DNA of the CDR3 is TGCGCCAGCAGCCAAGATCAGGGCGGGAGCAATCAGCCCCAGCATTTT.

The gene calls are TRBV13 and TRBJ1-4; D uncertain. Per germline, CDR1 PRHDT and CDR2 FYEKMQ (reference sequence). The CDR3 is made up of 13 amino acids. Trimming removed 3 bases at V and 3 bases at J, with 5 bases between. This chain's CDR3 is CASSFAPNEKLFF. CDR3 nucleotide sequence: TGTGCCAGCAGCTTCGCCCCTAATGAAAAACTGTTTTTT.

The rearrangement uses TRBV28 and TRBJ2-1, with 13 bases aligning to TRBD2. The V segment lost 4 bases and the J segment 10 bases; nucleotides outside the gene matches: 10. This CDR3 is 16 amino acids long. CDR1 MDHEN and CDR2 SYDVKM come from the germline V gene. The CDR3 here is CASSWGLAGPRVEQFF. As DNA, the CDR3 is TGTGCCAGCAGTTGGGGACTAGCGGGGCCCCGGGTGGAGCAGTTCTTC.

The CDR3 nucleotides read TGTGCCAGCAGCCCGAGCAGGGGGCGCTTAGATACGCAGTATTTT. Translating it yields CASSPSRGRLDTQYF. The rearrangement links TRBV6-5 to TRBJ2-3; 8 nucleotides align to TRBD1. Germline V CDR1 and CDR2: MNHEY, SVGAGI. The CDR3 has 15 residues. J was trimmed by 5 bases and V by 6 bases; bases with no gene match: 10.

This rearrangement joins TRBV19 to TRBJ1-5, with 7 bases that match TRBD1. Germline CDR1 LNHDA, CDR2 SQIVND (reference sequence). Losses at the gene ends were 6 bases for V and 4 bases for J; bases not matched to a gene: 12. CDR3 length: 16 residues. DNA of the CDR3: TGTGCCAGTAGGGGAACGAACAGGGGAGAAAATCAGCCCCAGCATTTT. Residues: CASRGTNRGENQPQHF.

The chain couples TRBV7-2 to TRBJ1-1; D is ambiguous. The CDR3 sequence is 13 residues long. Deletions cut 5 bases from V and 0 bases from J, with 7 bases between. CDR1 and CDR2 (germline): SGHTA, FQGNSA. The CDR3 loop reads CASSRRMNTEAFF. CDR3 bases: TGTGCCAGCAGCCGACGTATGAACACTGAAGCTTTCTTT.

This clone was seen repeatedly, ten times or more. Additional DNA sequences in this sample encode the identical CDR3. The genes are TRBV6-5 and TRBJ1-2; 8 bases map to TRBD1. The trim removed 4 bases at V and 6 bases at J, leaving 4 bases unmatched. The CDR3 spans 13 residues. Germline V gene lookup returns CDR1 MNHEY and CDR2 SVGAGI. The CDR3 DNA is TGTGCCAGCAGTTCTCAGGGGGCTGATGGCTACACCTTC. This translates into CASSSQGADGYTF.

As regards this clone: Other DNA sequences in the sample encode the same CDR3. The V gene is TRBV6-5, the J gene TRBJ1-3; 10 positions match TRBD1. V shed 5 bases and J 1 base; nucleotides not matched to a gene: 2. The germline gives CDR1 MNHEY, CDR2 SVGAGI. The CDR3 is made up of 15 amino acids. Here the CDR3 DNA reads TGTGCCAGCAGTAGGGACAGGGGTTCTGGAAACACCATATATTTT. Translation: CASSRDRGSGNTIYF.

This sequence joins TRBV6-5 and TRBJ2-1; a possible D gene is TRBD2 (7 bases). V was clipped by 0 bases and J by 2 bases, with 11 bases between them. Germline assignment: CDR1 MNHEY and CDR2 SVGAGI. This CDR3 spans 16 amino acids. For the CDR3, the DNA is TGTGCCAGCAGTTACTCGGGAGGGGGGGCCTACAATGAGCAGTTCTTC. Residues: CASSYSGGGAYNEQFF.

This clone occurred once. The chain couples TRBV11-2 to TRBJ2-7, with D unclear. The CDR3 is 13 residues long. The germline CDR1 and CDR2 sequences are SGHAT and FQNNGV. The V end was cut by 1 base, the J end by 5 bases, with 9 bases between. CDR3 in DNA: TGTGCCAGCAGCTTAGTGGGCCAGAACGAGCAGTACTTC. This sequence encodes CASSLVGQNEQYF.

The V gene is TRBV12-1, the J gene TRBJ1-5; the table's D call TRBD1 went unverified against the DNA. TRBV12-1 is a known pseudogene. The CDR3 has 16 residues. The CDR3 here is CASSSTGGSSNQPQHF. Here the CDR3 DNA reads TGTGCCAGCAGCTCCACAGGGGGCTCTAGCAATCAGCCCCAGCATTTT.